One sample yielded the 20 T cell receptor beta chains listed below, sequenced in a study of blood T cell repertoires in COVID-19. The repertoire was sequenced with immunoSEQ multiplex PCR; TCRdb's copy has only in-frame clones and lacks some. The profile shows around 300,000 clones, approximately 83% of them singletons. Sequenced input: peripheral blood. The source of these receptors is a woman in her 30s who had recovered from COVID-19.

The CDR3 sequence: CASSQEATGELFF. The CDR3 DNA reads TGTGCCAGCAGCCAAGAGGCCACCGGGGAGCTGTTTTTT. The chain employs TRBV4-2 and TRBJ2-2, with D uncertain. This CDR3 contains 13 residues. V was trimmed by 0 bases and J by 4 bases, leaving 3 bases between them. Germline CDR1 LGHNA, CDR2 YNFKEQ.

V usage is TRBV5-1 and J usage is TRBJ1-1; D ambiguous. Looked up from germline, CDR1 is SGHRS and CDR2 is YFSETQ. The CDR3 loop spans 14 amino acids. V dropped 0 bases and J dropped 2 bases, with 8 bases sitting between them. The CDR3 here is CASSLALPNTEAFF. The DNA for the CDR3 is TGCGCCAGCAGCTTGGCCCTACCCAACACTGAAGCTTTCTTT.

This chain uses TRBV7-2 with TRBJ1-1; 7 bases are a match to TRBD1. Losses at the gene ends were 4 bases for V and 8 bases for J; bases not matched to a gene: 7. Per germline, CDR1 SGHTA and CDR2 FQGNSA. This CDR3 has 13 amino acids. CDR3 in amino acids: CASSSPGQQEAFF. The CDR3 DNA follows: TGTGCCAGCAGCTCACCGGGACAGCAGGAAGCTTTCTTT.

This clone appeared a single time. This chain links TRBV20-1 with TRBJ1-1, with D tentatively TRBD1 (6 bases). CDR3 length equals 11 residues. The V gene lost 6 bases and the J gene lost 8 bases, with 13 bases spanning the gap. In germline, CDR1 is DFQATT, CDR2 SNEGSKA (reference sequence). For the CDR3, the DNA is TGCAGTGCGGCCGGGACACCCGAAGCTTTCTTT. As protein: CSAAGTPEAFF.

The sample holds a few counts of this clone. This CDR3 is also generated by other DNA sequences in the sample. V gene TRBV5-6 combines with J gene TRBJ1-1; perhaps TRBD1 as D (5 bases). Germline lookup yields CDR1 SGHDT and CDR2 YYEEEE. The CDR3 length is 13 residues. The ends were cut back, 4 bases at V and 6 bases at J, with 13 bases in the middle. The CDR3, as DNA: TGTGCCAGCAGCCTGGATTGGGGGGCTGAAGCTTTCTTT. Its protein product is CASSLDWGAEAFF.

The chain combines TRBV19 with TRBJ1-5; D gene unclear. Germline V gene sequence: CDR1 LNHDA, CDR2 SQIVND (reference sequence). Trimming removed 10 bases at V and 0 bases at J, with 16 bases between. The CDR3 is 15 amino acids. CDR3 protein: CAITPARYSNQPQHF. In nucleotides, the CDR3 is TGTGCCATTACCCCCGCTAGGTATAGCAATCAGCCCCAGCATTTT.

CDR3: CASNAGGRSGANVLTF. The CDR3 bases are TGTGCCAGCAACGCGGGAGGGCGCTCTGGGGCCAACGTCCTGACTTTC. J is TRBJ2-6 and V is TRBV9; 9 bases are a match to TRBD2. CDR3 size: 16 residues. CDR1 SGDLS and CDR2 YYNGEE come from the germline V gene. V shed 6 bases, J shed 0 bases, and the junction held 4 bases outside the gene matches.

The chain employs TRBV19 and TRBJ2-1, with D hard to call. V shed 3 bases and J shed 9 bases, with 18 bases lying between them. Germline V gives CDR1 LNHDA, CDR2 SQIVND (reference sequence). The CDR3 is 15 residues long. The CDR3 DNA follows: TGTGCCAGTAGTATGCCAGGCCACCCCAAAGGTGAGCAGTTCTTC. It yields the protein CASSMPGHPKGEQFF.

This chain uses TRBV14 with TRBJ1-2, with TRBD1 identical over 8 bases. The ends lost 4 bases at V and 6 bases at J; junction bases unmatched: 1. Per germline, CDR1 SGHDN and CDR2 FVKESK. The CDR3 sequence is 12 residues long. The CDR3 DNA reads as TGTGCCAGCAGCCCAGGGGGCCATGGCTACACCTTC. Amino acid sequence: CASSPGGHGYTF.

The chain combines TRBV9 with TRBJ2-2; D possibly corresponds to TRBD1 (5 bases). The length of the CDR3 is 14 residues. The germline CDR1 and CDR2 sequences are SGDLS and YYNGEE. V was shortened by 0 bases and J by 6 bases, with 9 bases between the two germline ends. This CDR3 reads CASSVGGAPGELFF. For the CDR3, the DNA is TGTGCCAGCAGCGTAGGTGGGGCACCCGGGGAGCTGTTTTTT.

This chain links TRBV5-4 with TRBJ1-5; D is possibly TRBD1 (5 bases). CDR1 is SGHNT, CDR2 YYREEE, per germline (reference sequence). Trimming stripped 0 bases from V and 3 bases from J, with 13 bases between. There are 16 residues in the CDR3. CDR3 nucleotide sequence: TGTGCCAGCAGCTTGGCCGGGCAGGGCACCAATCAGCCCCAGCATTTT. It is translated as CASSLAGQGTNQPQHF.

This chain connects TRBV4-1 to TRBJ1-2, with TRBD1 identical over 9 bases. CDR3 length equals 17 residues. From germline, CDR1 is MGHRA and CDR2 YSYEKL. J was trimmed by 4 bases and V by 4 bases; bases with no gene match: 13. The CDR3 DNA sequence: TGCGCCAGCAGCCGAAAAATCGGGGACAGGGCGCGCTATGGCTACACCTTC. Its translation: CASSRKIGDRARYGYTF.

This chain links TRBV5-5 with TRBJ2-7; possible D gene TRBD1, 5 bases. Trimming took 4 bases from V and 2 from J, leaving 13 bases between them. This CDR3 spans 14 amino acids. Germline V lookup: CDR1 SGHKS, CDR2 YYEKEE (reference sequence). CDR3 nucleotides: TGTGCCAGCAGCACTATTAGACAGACCTACGAGCAGTACTTC. This encodes CASSTIRQTYEQYF.

V is TRBV27 and J is TRBJ2-3; D is ambiguous. Deletions cut 3 bases from V and 1 base from J, with 5 bases between. Germline V lookup: CDR1 MNHEY, CDR2 SMNVEV (reference sequence). There are 13 residues in the CDR3. CDR3 DNA: TGTGCCAGCAGTTTGGGCGGCACAGATACGCAGTATTTT. Protein product: CASSLGGTDTQYF.

CDR3 in DNA: TGCGCCAGCAGCTTGATCCCGGGGGGGCAAGAGACCCAGTACTTC. This codes for CASSLIPGGQETQYF. The chain links TRBV5-1 to TRBJ2-5, with 8 positions matching TRBD2. V lost 1 base to trimming and J lost 2 bases; unmatched junction nucleotides: 4. This CDR3 contains 15 residues. Germline CDR1 reads SGHRS; CDR2 reads YFSETQ. Full variable domain (missing parts from reference TRBV5-1 and TRBJ2-5): KAGVTQTPRYLIKTRGQQVTLSCSPISGHRSVSWYQQTPGQGLQFLFEYFSETQRNKGNFPGRFSGRQFSNSRSEMNVSTLELGDSALYLCASSLIPGGQETQYFGPGTRLLVL.

V and J are TRBV7-9 and TRBJ2-1, with 9 bases aligning to TRBD2. This CDR3 region has 15 residues. CDR1 SEHNR and CDR2 FQNEAQ come from the germline V gene (reference sequence). After removal of 2 bases from V and 9 bases from J, the junction contained 8 bases not matched to a gene. The CDR3 loop reads CASSLQAGGTSEQFF. The CDR3 nucleotides are TGTGCCAGCAGCTTACAAGCGGGGGGAACAAGTGAGCAGTTCTTC. The full variable domain, in which reference TRBV7-9 and TRBJ2-1 provide the parts outside the CDR3, is DTGVSQNPRHKITKRGQNVTFRCDPISEHNRLYWYRQTLGQGPEFLTYFQNEAQLEKSRLLSDRFSAERPKGSFSTLEIQRTEQGDSAMYLCASSLQAGGTSEQFFGPGTRLTVL.

This chain uses TRBV2 with TRBJ1-1; no definite D call. Germline assignment: CDR1 SNHLY and CDR2 FYNNEI. The CDR3 is 14 amino acids. The V end lost 0 bases, the J end lost 4 bases, and 9 bases lay between the germline ends. The CDR3 region has the DNA TGTGCCAGCAGTGAAGCGGGTCGGGGCACTGAAGCTTTCTTT. It is translated as CASSEAGRGTEAFF.

This clone appeared a single time. The chain employs TRBV2 and TRBJ1-1; D gene uncertain. V lost 7 bases and J 1 base, leaving 16 bases between the germline ends. The germline V gene encodes CDR1 SNHLY and CDR2 FYNNEI. The CDR3 is 15 amino acids. The CDR3 sequence: CASIAVVGRNTEAFF. CDR3 DNA sequence: TGTGCCAGCATCGCCGTCGTGGGCAGGAACACTGAAGCTTTCTTT.

The chain is built from TRBV6-5 and TRBJ1-1, with D perhaps matching TRBD1 (5 bases). Germline assignment: CDR1 MNHEY and CDR2 SVGAGI. V was pared by 6 bases and J by 1 base, with 9 bases between. The CDR3 is 13 amino acids. This CDR3 is CASRQAQNTEAFF. Here the CDR3 DNA reads TGTGCCAGCAGACAGGCCCAGAACACTGAAGCTTTCTTT.

The chain joins TRBV5-4 to TRBJ1-2; TRBD1 might be the D (6 bases). The CDR3 is 16 amino acids. From germline, CDR1 is SGHNT and CDR2 YYREEE (reference sequence). V was shortened by 0 bases and J by 3 bases, with 15 bases between the two germline ends. This chain's CDR3 is CASSLDLGAGYYGYTF. The DNA for the CDR3 is TGTGCCAGCAGCTTGGATCTGGGGGCAGGGTACTATGGCTACACCTTC.